The source of this T cell receptor beta chain is a study of cytomegalovirus exposure and HLA in healthy donors. As for this clone: Its matching antigen is unknown.

This CDR3 contains 14 residues. CDR1 is KGHSH, CDR2 LQKENI, per germline. The ends were cut back, 2 bases at V and 4 bases at J, with 12 bases in the middle. PCR employed 60 Vbeta and 13 Jbeta primers. The data were produced by immunoSEQ multiplex PCR, yet TCRdb's version contains in-frame clones alone and is incomplete. The data contain 160,000 or so clones, about 80% of them seen just once; the ten biggest clones take up roughly 9.7%. Study observations and caveats: Cytomegalovirus-associated status was assigned to 150 to 200 TCR beta chains. V- and J-gene trimming of TCR beta was linked (in a later analysis) to a missense DCLRE1C variant.

This chain connects TRBV18 to TRBJ2-7; D may be TRBD2 (6 bases). The sample was PBMCs. The sequence was collected from a man aged 18 to 29 in good health and CMV-seropositive. This CDR3 reads CASSPRRGAYEQYF. Here the CDR3 DNA reads TGTGCCAGCTCACCAAGGAGGGGAGCATACGAGCAGTACTTC.